This T cell receptor beta chain was observed in a study of spatial heterogeneity in lung cancer. Documented time point: blood at routine non-recurrence follow-up after resection. V was trimmed by 0 bases and J by 8 bases, leaving 11 bases between them. The CDR3 is 14 residues long. CDR1 is SGHRS, CDR2 YFSETQ, per germline. TCRdb ran MiXCR on the 5' RACE reads and lists one entry per CDR3 protein. Here the sample spans roughly 70,000 distinct CDR3 sequences, around 9.3% being singletons. The TCR sequence derives from a female donor with early-stage non-small cell lung cancer. The sequenced sample was PBMCs, obtained at follow-up. The gene calls are TRBV5-1 and TRBJ1-4, with D unresolved. CDR3 in amino acids: CASSLGPDAEKLFF. CDR3 in DNA: TGCGCCAGCAGCTTGGGACCGGACGCGGAAAAACTGTTTTTT.